Only a few counts were recorded for the clone carrying this TCR beta chain. Its specificity is unknown. The data stem from a study of T-cell memory formation after mild COVID-19. The overall study: Each donor largely had its own TCR clusters. General study results and limits: There were some responding clones in pre-infection memory, which suggested that cross-reactive memory had joined. Later expanders leaned toward CD4+, whereas clones contracting from day 15 to 85 were balanced CD4/CD8.

From the 5' RACE reads, TCRdb called clonotypes with MiXCR, one entry per CDR3 protein. The sample has some 310,000 distinct CDR3 sequences, approximately 22% seen once. Germline CDR1 and CDR2: SQVTM and ANQGSEA. V lost 6 bases to trimming and J lost 5 bases; unmatched junction nucleotides: 7. The CDR3 covers 13 residues. The sequence was obtained from a man aged 18 to 30 who had mild COVID-19 (a few samples of this study predate the infection). Cell type and time point are not known. This chain joins TRBV29-1 and TRBJ2-5; 9 bases fit TRBD2. Sequenced: PBMCs or a T cell subset sorted from them (not recorded which). The CDR3 DNA reads TGCAGCGTGGTAGCGGGGGATTCGGAGACCCAGTACTTC. It codes for CSVVAGDSETQYF.